These 9 T cell receptor beta chains were all obtained from the same sample, sequenced in a study of cytomegalovirus exposure and HLA in healthy donors (dated by TCRdb to the late 2010s). Libraries were built with the immunoSEQ multiplex PCR assay. For the multiplex PCR, a mixture combining 60 forward primers for TCR Vbeta segments and 13 reverse primers for TCR Jbeta segments was used. In its TCRdb copy, this immuneACCESS table keeps in-frame sequences only and misses some clones. Where compared with another copy, unresolved V genes explain less than half of these, and the others have no known cause. The sample profile shows some 170,000 clones; under 80% of them were found once. The ten largest clonotypes hold around 4% of the sample. The sample consisted of PBMCs. These receptors came from a man aged 40-50 years in good health and CMV-seronegative.

The genes are TRBV6-1 and TRBJ1-2, with a weak D call TRBD1 (5 bases). Per germline, CDR1 MNHNS and CDR2 SASEGT. This CDR3 region has 14 residues. Trimming removed 6 bases at V and 2 bases at J, with 13 bases between. The CDR3 spells CASRSGGTNYGYTF. DNA of the CDR3: TGTGCCAGCAGGTCGGGGGGAACCAACTATGGCTACACCTTC.

V is TRBV7-9 and J is TRBJ2-7; 12 bases line up with TRBD2. Losses at the gene ends were 1 base for V and 5 bases for J; bases not matched to a gene: 12. CDR1 SEHNR and CDR2 FQNEAQ come from the germline V gene (reference sequence). The CDR3 loop spans 18 amino acids. The CDR3 sequence: CASSLVPGLAGTGHEQYF. DNA for the CDR3: TGTGCCAGCAGCTTAGTCCCTGGACTAGCGGGGACGGGCCACGAGCAGTACTTC.

V gene TRBV19 combines with J gene TRBJ1-4; D is perhaps TRBD1 (5 bases). V shed 9 bases and J shed 8 bases, with 16 bases lying between them. The CDR3 is made up of 13 amino acids. Germline V gene sequence: CDR1 LNHDA, CDR2 SQIVND (reference sequence). Here the CDR3 DNA reads TGTGCCAGCTCCGGAACAGGCCGGGAAAAACTGTTTTTT. Amino acids: CASSGTGREKLFF. The full variable domain, its missing parts supplied by reference TRBV19 and TRBJ1-4, is DGGITQSPKYLFRKEGQNVTLSCEQNLNHDAMYWYRQDPGQGLRLIYYSQIVNDFQKGDIAEGYSVSREKKESFPLTVTSAQKNPTAFYLCASSGTGREKLFFGSGTQLSVL.

The CDR3, as DNA: TGCGCCAGCAGACTGGGTAGGGCATTAGCGGTCCAAGAGACCCAGTACTTC. Translation gives CASRLGRALAVQETQYF. This chain connects TRBV4-1 to TRBJ2-5; D possibly corresponds to TRBD2 (6 bases). V dropped 6 bases and J dropped 1 base, with 21 bases sitting between them. Per germline, CDR1 MGHRA and CDR2 YSYEKL. The CDR3 loop spans 17 amino acids.

The V call is TRBV29-1, the J call TRBJ2-7, with 11 bases identical to TRBD1. V gave up 4 bases and J gave up 3 bases; unmatched junction bases: 5. CDR3 length equals 14 residues. The germline V gene encodes CDR1 SQVTM and CDR2 ANQGSEA. CDR3 protein: CSVVGTGGIYEQYF. CDR3 bases: TGCAGCGTTGTCGGGACAGGGGGGATCTACGAGCAGTACTTC.

This chain uses TRBV13 with TRBJ1-1, with TRBD1 as a possible D gene (6 bases). The V end was cut by 2 bases, the J end by 4 bases, with 11 bases between. From germline, CDR1 is PRHDT and CDR2 FYEKMQ (reference sequence). The CDR3 extends over 14 amino acids. The chain's CDR3 is CASSLTGMATEAFF. The CDR3 DNA reads as TGTGCCAGCAGCTTAACAGGGATGGCCACTGAAGCTTTCTTT.

This sequence joins TRBV6-6 and TRBJ2-1; D remains ambiguous. The CDR3 extends over 12 amino acids. Trimming left V 5 bases short and J 8 bases short, with 10 bases between. Germline CDR1 reads MNHNY; CDR2 reads SVGAGI (reference sequence). As DNA, the CDR3 is TGTGCCAGCAGTCTTTCTCGGGATGAGCAGTTCTTC. Amino acid sequence: CASSLSRDEQFF.

This clone has only a few counts. In DNA form, the CDR3 reads TGTGCCAGCAGATCGTCAGGGGTTAATAATTCACCCCTCCACTTT. It encodes CASRSSGVNNSPLHF. The chain uses TRBV6-5 and TRBJ1-6, with D possibly being TRBD1 (6 bases). The CDR3 contains 15 residues. Trimming pared 6 bases from V and 5 bases from J, leaving 14 bases between. CDR1 and CDR2 (germline): MNHEY, SVGAGI.

The chain recombines TRBV5-8 with TRBJ2-1; D is unclear. The CDR3 is 13 amino acids. Germline V gene data show CDR1 as SGHTS and CDR2 as YDEGEE. V lost 2 bases, J lost 4 bases, and 7 bases lay in between. The CDR3 coding sequence is TGTGCCAGCAGCTTCGAGGCTTACAATGAGCAGTTCTTC. It specifies CASSFEAYNEQFF. Looking up the rest from reference TRBV5-8 and TRBJ2-1 gives the full variable domain: EAGVTQSPTHLIKTRGQQATLRCSPISGHTSVYWYQQALGLGLQFLLWYDEGEERNRGNFPPRFSGRQFPNYSSELNVNALELEDSALYLCASSFEAYNEQFFGPGTRLTVL.